This record covers a single T cell receptor (beta chain). Its antigen is undetermined. The data belong to a study of T cell responses to AZD1222 COVID-19 vaccine. Regarding the study as a whole: As reported, nearly half of all spike-specific TCRs target variant regions that are unmutated. An increase in Spike-specific TCR breadth and depth was observed after two AZD1222 doses. White British ancestry dominated among donors, who included more females, and clonal diversity was possibly underestimated.

Sequencing was performed with immunoSEQ multiplex PCR; in TCRdb, only in-frame clones are kept and a portion is missing. Of 100,000 to 150,000 clones in the sample, 90% were seen once. The CDR3 covers 15 residues. Germline assignment: CDR1 LGHNA and CDR2 YSLEER. Trimming shortened V by 0 bases and J by 4 bases, and 10 bases separated the two germline ends. The specimen was peripheral blood, collected on day 0 of AZD1222 vaccination. V usage is TRBV4-3 and J usage is TRBJ2-1, with unresolved D. The TCR comes from an adult in good health. The CDR3 protein is CASSQDRTYYNEQFF. The CDR3 nucleotides are TGCGCCAGCAGCCAAGATAGGACCTATTACAATGAGCAGTTCTTC.